These 20 T cell receptor beta chains share one sample of origin, sequenced in a study of OX40 agonist ivuxolimab in advanced cancers. Sequenced by immunoSEQ multiplex PCR; TCRdb stores in-frame clones only, minus some. Among 53,000 or so clones listed, more than 70% were seen once. The material sequenced was CD4+ or CD8+ T cells sorted from blood, taken in a trial of the OX40 agonist ivuxolimab. The receptors shown here come from an adult with an advanced solid tumor such as melanoma, head and neck, liver or kidney cancer.

The chain recombines TRBV5-4 with TRBJ2-5, with a tentative D call TRBD1 (5 bases). V lost 0 bases and J lost 2, with 8 bases in between. Germline CDR1 and CDR2: SGHNT and YYREEE (reference sequence). The CDR3 totals 14 residues. The CDR3, as DNA: TGTGCCAGCAGCTTGGAGGCAGGGCAAGAGACCCAGTACTTC. Amino acid sequence: CASSLEAGQETQYF.

The chain combines TRBV29-1 with TRBJ1-4; D is ambiguous. The germline CDR1 and CDR2 sequences are SQVTM and ANQGSEA. The length of the CDR3 is 14 residues. The V and J ends lost 4 bases and 7 bases respectively, with 16 bases between them. CDR3 sequence: CSVGDPPGGEKLFF. The DNA for the CDR3 is TGCAGCGTTGGAGATCCCCCGGGAGGTGAAAAACTGTTTTTT.

The rearrangement links TRBV2 to TRBJ1-2; 8 nucleotides align to TRBD1. The V segment lost 6 bases and the J segment 4 bases; nucleotides outside the gene matches: 10. The CDR3 consists of 15 residues. CDR1 is SNHLY, CDR2 FYNNEI, per germline. The CDR3: CASRSTGVAFYGYTF. The CDR3, as DNA: TGTGCCAGCAGGTCGACAGGGGTGGCTTTCTATGGCTACACCTTC. The whole variable domain, filled in from reference TRBV2 and TRBJ1-2, reads EPEVTQTPSHQVTQMGQEVILRCVPISNHLYFYWYRQILGQKVEFLVSFYNNEISEKSEIFDDQFSVERPDGSNFTLKIRSTKLEDSAMYFCASRSTGVAFYGYTFGSGTRLTVV.

For this clone: This same CDR3 is encoded by further DNA sequences in the sample. The rearrangement uses TRBV11-2 and TRBJ2-4, with unresolved D. In germline, CDR1 is SGHAT, CDR2 FQNNGV. Between the trimmed V and J ends, which lost 1 base and 8 bases, there was a span of 9 bases. This CDR3 has 13 amino acids. The CDR3 bases are TGTGCCAGCAGCTTAGGGGCAGATGACATTCAGTACTTC. Amino acids: CASSLGADDIQYF.

As concerns this clone: A junction end diverges from the germline sequence, so it may reflect a read error. The J gene is TRBJ1-3, the V gene TRBV7-7; 7 bases align to TRBD1. CDR3 size: 14 residues. CDR1 SSHAT and CDR2 FNYEAQ come from the germline V gene (reference sequence). In DNA form, the CDR3 reads TGTGCTAGCAGCTCAGGGGGGGGTCGAAACACCATATATTTT. The encoded protein is CASSSGGGRNTIYF.

Only a few counts were recorded for this clone. The chain links TRBV29-1 to TRBJ2-3, with D unresolved. V gave up 7 bases and J gave up 8 bases, with 22 bases separating them. The CDR3 has 14 residues. From germline, CDR1 is SQVTM and CDR2 ANQGSEA. CDR3 bases: TGCAGCGGGATGGTTGTCGTCGGTTCGGGTACGCAGTATTTT. Protein product: CSGMVVVGSGTQYF.

This chain links TRBV30 with TRBJ1-6; 9 bases map to TRBD1. The germline gives CDR1 GTSNPN, CDR2 SVGIG (reference sequence). The CDR3 covers 15 residues. Trimming cost V 0 bases and J 9 bases; bases outside gene matches: 6. CDR3 coding DNA: TGTGCCTGGAGTGTACGAGGGACAGGGACTTCACCCCTCCACTTT. As protein: CAWSVRGTGTSPLHF.

The chain is built from TRBV4-1 and TRBJ1-2; D is undetermined. Germline CDR1 MGHRA, CDR2 YSYEKL. Trimming shortened V by 4 bases and J by 3 bases, and 12 bases separated the two germline ends. CDR3 length: 14 amino acids. The CDR3 here is CASSRGSADYGYTF. In DNA, the CDR3 is TGCGCCAGCAGCCGGGGAAGTGCAGACTATGGCTACACCTTC.

The chain couples TRBV5-1 to TRBJ2-4, with no clear D. The germline gives CDR1 SGHRS, CDR2 YFSETQ. V was trimmed by 0 bases and J by 9 bases, leaving 13 bases between them. The CDR3 is made up of 14 amino acids. The CDR3, as DNA: TGCGCCAGCAGCTTGGCCCTCGAGGACGGCATTCAGTACTTC. Translating it yields CASSLALEDGIQYF. The whole variable domain, filled in from reference TRBV5-1 and TRBJ2-4, reads KAGVTQTPRYLIKTRGQQVTLSCSPISGHRSVSWYQQTPGQGLQFLFEYFSETQRNKGNFPGRFSGRQFSNSRSEMNVSTLELGDSALYLCASSLALEDGIQYFGAGTRLSVL.

This chain joins TRBV5-1 and TRBJ2-1, with TRBD2 matching over 7 bases. This CDR3 spans 15 amino acids. Germline trimming cut 2 bases from V and 1 base from J; bases unmatched to any gene: 3. The germline CDR1 and CDR2 sequences are SGHRS and YFSETQ. CDR3 sequence: CASSFLAGSYNEQFF. CDR3 DNA sequence: TGCGCCAGCAGCTTTTTAGCGGGTTCCTACAATGAGCAGTTCTTC.

This rearrangement joins TRBV27 to TRBJ2-2; D is ambiguous. The CDR3 extends over 12 amino acids. The germline V gene has CDR1 MNHEY and CDR2 SMNVEV (reference sequence). Trimming removed 4 bases from V and 4 bases from J, with 4 bases in between. The CDR3 nucleotides are TGTGCCAGCAGTTCCCTCACCGGGGAGCTGTTTTTT. Amino acids: CASSSLTGELFF.

This clone was seen a handful of times. The J gene is TRBJ1-1, the V gene TRBV15, with 8 bases matching TRBD1. The CDR3 totals 15 residues. The ends lost 0 bases at V and 1 base at J; junction bases unmatched: 1. Germline CDR1 reads LNHNV; CDR2 reads YYDKDF (reference sequence). Here the CDR3 reads CATSREGQANTEAFF. In DNA form, the CDR3 reads TGTGCCACCAGCAGAGAGGGACAGGCGAACACTGAAGCTTTCTTT.

This clone occurred a few times. This chain connects TRBV2 to TRBJ1-6; a weak D match, TRBD1 (5 bases). V lost 6 bases, J lost 10 bases, and 10 bases lay in between. CDR3 length: 12 residues. In germline, CDR1 is SNHLY, CDR2 FYNNEI. The CDR3 loop is CASSGDRSPLHF. The CDR3 DNA is TGTGCCAGCAGCGGGGACCGCTCACCCCTCCACTTT.

The V call is TRBV5-6, the J call TRBJ2-2, with D possibly being TRBD2 (5 bases). The CDR3 totals 13 residues. CDR1 and CDR2 (germline): SGHDT, YYEEEE. V gave up 5 bases and J gave up 4 bases, with 9 bases separating them. CDR3 sequence reads: CASRRVGTGELFF. The DNA for the CDR3 is TGTGCCAGCAGGAGGGTGGGCACCGGGGAGCTGTTTTTT.

The V call is TRBV21-1, the J call TRBJ1-1. TRBV21-1 corresponds to a pseudogene. The CDR3 runs 12 residues. As DNA, the CDR3 is TGTGCCAGCAGCAAAACCTTGGGTGAAGCTTTCTTT. It translates to CASSKTLGEAFF.

The chain carries TRBV18 and TRBJ1-1; 8 bases line up with TRBD1. This CDR3 contains 16 residues. V was clipped by 2 bases and J by 8 bases; unmatched bases: 13. Germline V gene data show CDR1 as KGHSH and CDR2 as LQKENI. Here the CDR3 reads CASSPFSGGTGWEAFF. The CDR3 DNA sequence: TGTGCCAGCTCACCATTCTCTGGGGGGACAGGATGGGAAGCTTTCTTT. Complete variable domain (other parts from reference TRBV18 and TRBJ1-1): NAGVMQNPRHLVRRRGQEARLRCSPMKGHSHVYWYRQLPEEGLKFMVYLQKENIIDESGMPKERFSAEFPKEGPSILRIQQVVRGDSAAYFCASSPFSGGTGWEAFFGQGTRLTVV.

This clone appeared a single time. The rearrangement joins TRBV5-1 to TRBJ1-1; 8 bases align to TRBD1. CDR3 length: 14 amino acids. Trimming removed 6 bases from V and 4 bases from J; junction bases left unmatched: 8. Germline V gene lookup returns CDR1 SGHRS and CDR2 YFSETQ. This chain's CDR3 is CASTTTGVGTEAFF. The CDR3, as DNA: TGCGCCAGCACCACGACAGGGGTCGGCACTGAAGCTTTCTTT.

The chain combines TRBV6-5 with TRBJ1-1; tentatively, D is TRBD1 (5 bases). V was clipped by 5 bases and J by 6 bases, with 13 bases between them. Germline V gives CDR1 MNHEY, CDR2 SVGAGI. This CDR3 comprises 13 residues. In DNA, the CDR3 is TGTGCCAGCAGTATACGGGACCGCCCTGAAGCTTTCTTT. It codes for CASSIRDRPEAFF.

The chain carries TRBV4-1 and TRBJ2-3; tentative D call: TRBD2 (5 bases). The V and J ends lost 4 bases and 2 bases respectively, with 10 bases between them. The germline CDR1 and CDR2 sequences are MGHRA and YSYEKL. CDR3 length equals 14 residues. As DNA, the CDR3 is TGCGCCAGCAGCCGGCAGGAGGTCACAGATACGCAGTATTTT. The encoded protein is CASSRQEVTDTQYF.

The rearrangement links TRBV30 to TRBJ1-6; TRBD1 might be the D (5 bases). In germline, CDR1 is GTSNPN, CDR2 SVGIG (reference sequence). Between the trimmed V and J ends, which lost 4 bases and 7 bases, there was a span of 11 bases. The CDR3 loop spans 13 amino acids. Here the CDR3 DNA reads TGTGCCTGGAAGCGGGACCCCAATTCACCCCTCCACTTT. Its translation is CAWKRDPNSPLHF.